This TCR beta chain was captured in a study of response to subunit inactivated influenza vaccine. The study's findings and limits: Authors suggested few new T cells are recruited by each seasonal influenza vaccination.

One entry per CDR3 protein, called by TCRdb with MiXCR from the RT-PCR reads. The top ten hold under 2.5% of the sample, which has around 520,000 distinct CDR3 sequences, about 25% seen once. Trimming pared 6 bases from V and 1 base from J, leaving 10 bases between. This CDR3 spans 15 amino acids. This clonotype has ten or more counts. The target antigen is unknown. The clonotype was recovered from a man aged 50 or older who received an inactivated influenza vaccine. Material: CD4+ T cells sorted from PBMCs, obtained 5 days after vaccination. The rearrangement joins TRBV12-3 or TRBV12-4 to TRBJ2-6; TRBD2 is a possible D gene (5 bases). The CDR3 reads CASSLRGSGANVLTF. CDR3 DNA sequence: TGTGCCAGCAGCTTACGGGGATCTGGGGCCAACGTCCTGACTTTC.